These T cell receptor beta chains were read from a single sample in a study of vaccination effects on CD4 cells after COVID-19. Sequencing was performed with immunoSEQ multiplex PCR; in TCRdb, only in-frame clones are kept and a portion is missing. The repertoire holds roughly 59,000 clones, roughly three quarters seen once, with just under 2% in the top ten. Antigens for these TCRs are unknown. The input for sequencing was CD4+ T cells from PBMCs cultured with HCoV-OC43 spike peptides, taken after COVID-19 vaccination. All receptors come from a human donor who received a COVID-19 vaccine. Both conserved end residues are part of each CDR3. Each record gives: V gene, J gene, clone size, D gene, CDR3 DNA, CDR3 protein. A D gene is named only where the DNA matches it firmly. Not every row has a clone size; where given, it reads once, few, many or a size class.

TRBV27	TRBJ2-1	.	TRBD2	TGTGCCAGCAGTTTACTTAGCGGGGCTTACAATGAGCAGTTCTTC	CASSLLSGAYNEQFF
TRBV2	TRBJ2-5	once	TRBD1	TGTGCCAGCCGGGACAGGGGAGGGCAAGAGACCCAGTACTTC	CASRDRGGQETQYF
TRBV28	TRBJ1-2	.	.	TGTGCCAGCAGTTTATCCGCCCCGCGCGCGGATGGCTACACCTTC	CASSLSAPRADGYTF
TRBV28	TRBJ2-2	.	.	TGTGCCAGCAGTTTGGCCGGGGAGCTGTTTTTT	CASSLAGELFF
TRBV29-1	TRBJ1-1	.	.	TGCAGCGTTGAACGAGGGATTGGTACTGAAGCTTTCTTT	CSVERGIGTEAFF
TRBV15	TRBJ1-5	.	TRBD1	TGTGCCACCAGCAGCGGCAGGGGGCTTCAGCCCCAGCATTTT	CATSSGRGLQPQHF
TRBV28	TRBJ1-5	.	.	TGTGCCAGCAGAGCACAGGGCCACCAGCCCCAGCATTTT	CASRAQGHQPQHF
TRBV4-1	TRBJ1-6	.	.	TGCGCCAGCAGCCTTACCCCCTCGGGAGGCTCCTATAATTCACCCCTCCACTTT	CASSLTPSGGSYNSPLHF
TRBV5-1	TRBJ1-3	.	.	TGCGCCAGCAGCTTGGTCGCCCGGACTCCAGGAAACACCATATATTTT	CASSLVARTPGNTIYF
TRBV6-5	TRBJ1-3	few	.	TGTGCCAGCAGACCAACACGGACTTGGGACACCATATATTTT	CASRPTRTWDTIYF
TRBV21-1	TRBJ1-5	few	.	TGTGCCAGCAGCAAAGAACCCAGCAATCAGCCCCAGCATTTT	CASSKEPSNQPQHF
TRBV5-1	TRBJ1-1	.	TRBD1	TGCGCCAGCAGCGGGTCCCGGGACAGGGCCAGGAACACTGAAGCTTTCTTT	CASSGSRDRARNTEAFF
TRBV9	TRBJ1-1	.	.	TGTGCCAGCTCCCCGGACGGGGCGGTAGGGTCTGAAGCTTTCTTT	CASSPDGAVGSEAFF
TRBV13	TRBJ1-6	few	.	TGTGCCAGCAGCTTCCGGGACGGACGTAATTCACCCCTCCACTTT	CASSFRDGRNSPLHF
TRBV19	TRBJ1-5	.	TRBD1	TGTGCCAGCACTCCGGGACAGGGACTCAAGAGCAATCAGCCCCAGCATTTT	CASTPGQGLKSNQPQHF
TRBV7-7	TRBJ2-3	.	TRBD2	TGTGCCAGCAGCATAGGACTAGCGGGCACAGATACGCAGTATTTT	CASSIGLAGTDTQYF
TRBV6-5	TRBJ1-2	.	.	TGTGCCAGCAGTTACTCAGTTCCATCGGAGGACTATGGCTACACCTTC	CASSYSVPSEDYGYTF
TRBV3-1/TRBV3-2	TRBJ2-1	.	TRBD2	TGTGCCAGCAGCCCCAGCGGGGGACCCTACAATGAGCAGTTCTTC	CASSPSGGPYNEQFF
TRBV28	TRBJ1-6	.	TRBD1	TGTGCCAGCAGATTCCGGGACAGGGCTGTTCGGACACCCCTCCACTTT	CASRFRDRAVRTPLHF
TRBV5-5	TRBJ2-1	few	.	TGTGCCAGCAGCCCCGGGGCAGGGATGCTCGCGAGCAATGAGCAGTTCTTC	CASSPGAGMLASNEQFF
TRBV19	TRBJ2-3	.	TRBD2	TGTGCAACCTCCCGGGGGGGGACAGATACGCAGTATTTT	CATSRGGTDTQYF
TRBV7-2	TRBJ2-1	.	TRBD2	TGTGCCAGCAGCTCACCTACTGCGGGGGGTCTGACCTCCTACAATGAGCAGTTCTTC	CASSSPTAGGLTSYNEQFF
TRBV11-2	TRBJ1-5	.	.	TGTGCCAGCAGCTTTTCCCGCAATCAGCCCCAGCATTTT	CASSFSRNQPQHF
TRBV5-4	TRBJ1-2	.	.	TGTGCCAGCAGCTCGGCCAAGTCCTATGGCTACACCTTC	CASSSAKSYGYTF
TRBV10-3	TRBJ1-2	.	TRBD1	TGTGCCATCAGTGAGTCACAGGGGGTAGGCTATGGCTACACCTTC	CAISESQGVGYGYTF
TRBV14	TRBJ1-2	.	.	TGTGCCAGCAGCAAGTCCAGTTATGGCTACACCTTC	CASSKSSYGYTF
TRBV5-1	TRBJ1-2	.	TRBD1	TGCGCCAGCAGCTTGGCCCCGGGACAGTACTATGGCTACACCTTC	CASSLAPGQYYGYTF